The 32 T cell receptor beta chains below were found in one sample sequenced in a study of blood T cell repertoires in COVID-19. Data came from immunoSEQ multiplex PCR; TCRdb stores just in-frame clones and leaves some out. The sample lists approximately 300,000 clones, more than 75% occurring once. Sequenced: PBMCs or T cells enriched from blood (not recorded which). Receptors were obtained from a man in his fifties or sixties who had recovered from COVID-19.

This clone occurred a few times. The chain employs TRBV5-6 and TRBJ1-5; possibly TRBD1 for D (5 bases). The V end was cut by 1 base, the J end by 0 bases, with 8 bases between. The CDR3 totals 15 residues. Germline V gene data show CDR1 as SGHDT and CDR2 as YYEEEE. In DNA form, the CDR3 reads TGTGCCAGCAGCTTGTTAGGGGTTAGCAATCAGCCCCAGCATTTT. It yields the protein CASSLLGVSNQPQHF.

This clone was found once. This chain joins TRBV18 and TRBJ2-5, with D possibly being TRBD1 (6 bases). CDR3 length equals 13 residues. The V and J ends lost 6 bases and 4 bases respectively, with 12 bases between them. Germline-derived CDR1 and CDR2 are KGHSH and LQKENI. The chain's CDR3 is CASSQGHGETQYF. The CDR3 coding sequence is TGTGCCAGCTCCCAGGGACACGGAGAGACCCAGTACTTC.

The rearrangement uses TRBV7-3 and TRBJ2-3; 12 bases are shared with TRBD2. The germline V gene encodes CDR1 SGHTA and CDR2 FQGTGA. V shed 5 bases, J shed 0 bases, and the junction held 3 bases outside the gene matches. The CDR3 is 16 residues long. The CDR3 here is CASSLGTSGSTDTQYF. CDR3 nucleotide sequence: TGTGCCAGCAGCCTGGGGACTAGCGGGAGCACAGATACGCAGTATTTT.

V gene TRBV5-1 combines with J gene TRBJ2-3; weak D call: TRBD2 (6 bases). Trimming took 4 bases from V and 11 from J, leaving 20 bases between them. Germline CDR1 SGHRS, CDR2 YFSETQ. The length of the CDR3 is 14 residues. CDR3 residues: CASSPGGTPGGQYF. Here the CDR3 DNA reads TGCGCCAGCAGCCCCGGTGGTACACCCGGGGGGCAGTATTTT.

The chain employs TRBV7-9 and TRBJ2-7; TRBD1 might be the D (6 bases). This CDR3 region has 12 residues. Per germline, CDR1 SEHNR and CDR2 FQNEAQ (reference sequence). V was cut by 8 bases and J by 2 bases, with 10 bases left in between. Here the CDR3 DNA reads TGTGCCAGCGGACAGCAGACCTACGAGCAGTACTTC. Its protein product is CASGQQTYEQYF.

The CDR3 spells CASSSRGTGTYEQYF. In DNA form, the CDR3 reads TGTGCCAGCAGTTCGCGAGGGACAGGTACCTACGAGCAGTACTTC. The chain combines TRBV6-5 with TRBJ2-7, with 8 nucleotides matching TRBD1. With 4 bases clipped from V and 2 bases from J, the junction kept 7 bases outside the gene matches. The CDR3 has 15 amino acids. Per the germline V gene, CDR1 is MNHEY and CDR2 is SVGAGI.

This rearrangement joins TRBV6-6 to TRBJ2-2, with a weak D call TRBD1 (6 bases). The CDR3 sequence is 14 residues long. The ends were cut back, 6 bases at V and 7 bases at J, with 15 bases in the middle. The germline V gene has CDR1 MNHNY and CDR2 SVGAGI (reference sequence). In nucleotides, the CDR3 is TGTGCCAGCAGCCCGACAGGCCACGGCGGGGAGCTGTTTTTT. Its protein product is CASSPTGHGGELFF.

The V gene is TRBV15, the J gene TRBJ1-1, with TRBD1 matching over 8 bases. Looked up from germline, CDR1 is LNHNV and CDR2 is YYDKDF (reference sequence). Trimming took 2 bases from V and 7 from J; bases not matched to a gene: 6. This CDR3 has 14 residues. CDR3 residues: CATSRSTGEGEAFF. In DNA, the CDR3 is TGTGCCACCAGCAGATCGACAGGGGAGGGTGAAGCTTTCTTT. The full variable domain, with the rest looked up from reference TRBV15 and TRBJ1-1, is DAMVIQNPRYQVTQFGKPVTLSCSQTLNHNVMYWYQQKSSQAPKLLFHYYDKDFNNEADTPDNFQSRRPNTSFCFLDIRSPGLGDTAMYLCATSRSTGEGEAFFGQGTRLTVV.

The chain combines TRBV6-5 with TRBJ2-1, with D possibly TRBD2 on 6 matching bases. The CDR3 sequence is 12 residues long. V lost 7 bases, J lost 7 bases, and 11 bases lay in between. From germline, CDR1 is MNHEY and CDR2 SVGAGI. The CDR3 DNA reads TGTGCCAGCATTGCGGGGAGTAATGAGCAGTTCTTC. Protein product: CASIAGSNEQFF.

The chain carries TRBV11-2 and TRBJ1-2; maybe TRBD1 (5 bases). Trimming took 5 bases from V and 4 from J, leaving 17 bases between them. Germline CDR1 and CDR2: SGHAT and FQNNGV. This CDR3 comprises 15 residues. The DNA for the CDR3 is TGTGCCAGCAGCCCCCCAACAGGATCAAGCTATGGCTACACCTTC. It specifies CASSPPTGSSYGYTF. Based on the CDR3 plus reference TRBV11-2 and TRBJ1-2, the full variable domain is EAGVAQSPRYKIIEKRQSVAFWCNPISGHATLYWYQQILGQGPKLLIQFQNNGVVDDSQLPKDRFSAERLKGVDSTLKIQPAKLEDSAVYLCASSPPTGSSYGYTFGSGTRLTVV.

V usage is TRBV3-1 (or the pseudogene TRBV3-2) and J usage is TRBJ1-2, with 7 bases fitting TRBD1. The germline CDR1 and CDR2 sequences are LGHDT and YNNKEL (reference sequence). V dropped 5 bases and J dropped 5; count of bases not matched to a gene: 2. The length of the CDR3 is 12 residues. In DNA form, the CDR3 reads TGTGCCAGCAGCGGGACAGCGTATGGCTACACCTTC. Its protein product is CASSGTAYGYTF.

DNA for the CDR3: TGCGCCAGCAGCCAAGAAAGAACTCAGGGATTTGAGCAGTTCTTC. Protein sequence: CASSQERTQGFEQFF. This chain joins TRBV4-1 and TRBJ2-1; D is possibly TRBD1 (5 bases). CDR1 is MGHRA, CDR2 YSYEKL, per germline. V was trimmed by 0 bases and J by 9 bases, leaving 15 bases between them. The CDR3 has 15 residues.

This clone was observed once. The rearrangement joins TRBV5-4 to TRBJ2-3, with a possible D match to TRBD2 (6 bases). Germline CDR1 SGHNT, CDR2 YYREEE (reference sequence). The CDR3 spans 15 residues. V dropped 5 bases and J dropped 2 bases, with 15 bases sitting between them. The CDR3 DNA sequence: TGTGCCAGCAGGCCAACTAGCATGCCCACAGATACGCAGTATTTT. It is translated as CASRPTSMPTDTQYF.

The chain employs TRBV19 and TRBJ2-2; D gene uncertain. There are 11 residues in the CDR3. CDR1 and CDR2 from the germline V gene are LNHDA and SQIVND (reference sequence). V was cut by 5 bases and J by 8 bases, with 6 bases left in between. The CDR3 region is CASSSRGELFF. The DNA of the CDR3 is TGTGCCAGTAGTTCGCGGGGGGAGCTGTTTTTT. Drawing the rest from reference TRBV19 and TRBJ2-2, the complete variable domain is DGGITQSPKYLFRKEGQNVTLSCEQNLNHDAMYWYRQDPGQGLRLIYYSQIVNDFQKGDIAEGYSVSREKKESFPLTVTSAQKNPTAFYLCASSSRGELFFGEGSRLTVL.

The chain uses TRBV18 and TRBJ2-1; D perhaps matches TRBD2 (5 bases). Germline CDR1 and CDR2: KGHSH and LQKENI. The CDR3 sequence is 15 residues long. Trimming took off 2 bases at V and 6 bases at J, with 14 bases between the two ends. The CDR3 bases are TGTGCCAGCTCACCAGGCAGCTCAAGCGGCAATGAGCAGTTCTTC. Its translation: CASSPGSSSGNEQFF.

The chain recombines TRBV30 with TRBJ1-6, with unresolved D. V dropped 0 bases and J dropped 5 bases, with 11 bases sitting between them. This CDR3 has 15 amino acids. Germline V lookup: CDR1 GTSNPN, CDR2 SVGIG (reference sequence). The CDR3, as DNA: TGTGCCTGGAGTGTACCGGGAACAAATAATTCACCCCTCCACTTT. This gives the protein CAWSVPGTNNSPLHF.

The chain joins TRBV2 to TRBJ2-4; D gene unclear. Between the trimmed V and J ends, which lost 9 bases and 6 bases, there was a span of 15 bases. The CDR3 has 13 amino acids. CDR1 and CDR2 from the germline V gene are SNHLY and FYNNEI. Here the CDR3 DNA reads TGTGCCAGTATTCTCGAACGAGGAAACATTCAGTACTTC. It yields the protein CASILERGNIQYF. Based on the CDR3 plus reference TRBV2 and TRBJ2-4, the full variable domain is EPEVTQTPSHQVTQMGQEVILRCVPISNHLYFYWYRQILGQKVEFLVSFYNNEISEKSEIFDDQFSVERPDGSNFTLKIRSTKLEDSAMYFCASILERGNIQYFGAGTRLSVL.

The chain couples TRBV6-1 to TRBJ2-1; the D gene is possibly TRBD2 (6 bases). The CDR3 contains 13 residues. CDR1 and CDR2 from the germline V gene are MNHNS and SASEGT. The V end was cut by 2 bases, the J end by 6 bases, with 8 bases between. CDR3 in DNA: TGTGCCAGCAGTGAAACTAGCATCAATGAGCAGTTCTTC. Translation gives CASSETSINEQFF.

For the CDR3, the DNA is TGCGCCAGCAGGGGACACTCGAGCGGGGCCAACGTCCTGACTTTC. Protein product: CASRGHSSGANVLTF. The chain combines TRBV5-1 with TRBJ2-6, with TRBD1 as a possible D gene (6 bases). The CDR3 is 15 amino acids. Germline-derived CDR1 and CDR2 are SGHRS and YFSETQ. Deletions cut 5 bases from V and 4 bases from J, with 13 bases between.

The chain employs TRBV20-1 and TRBJ2-4; 7 bases agree with TRBD1. The CDR3 loop spans 17 amino acids. Trimming at V came to 3 bases and at J to 3 bases, leaving 14 bases not matched to a gene. Per the germline V gene, CDR1 is DFQATT and CDR2 is SNEGSKA (reference sequence). The CDR3: CSASPPAWDRDKNIQYF. In DNA, the CDR3 is TGCAGTGCTAGTCCCCCTGCGTGGGACAGAGACAAAAACATTCAGTACTTC.

The genes are TRBV4-1 and TRBJ2-2; no reliable D call. V was clipped by 0 bases and J by 0 bases, with 8 bases between them. The CDR3 has 16 residues. The germline V gene encodes CDR1 MGHRA and CDR2 YSYEKL. The CDR3 DNA sequence: TGCGCCAGCAGCCAAGATTTCCCTGCGAACACCGGGGAGCTGTTTTTT. Encoded protein: CASSQDFPANTGELFF.

This chain uses TRBV2 with TRBJ1-2, with 10 positions matching TRBD1. CDR3 size: 14 residues. The V segment lost 4 bases and the J segment 4 bases; nucleotides outside the gene matches: 3. Germline V CDR1 and CDR2: SNHLY, FYNNEI. CDR3 loop: CASSAGQGPYGYTF. CDR3 nucleotides: TGTGCCAGCAGTGCGGGACAGGGGCCCTATGGCTACACCTTC.

This clone occurred once. This sequence joins TRBV2 and TRBJ1-2; D may be TRBD1 (6 bases). Germline V CDR1 and CDR2: SNHLY, FYNNEI. The CDR3 sequence is 13 residues long. Trimming pared 10 bases from V and 6 bases from J, leaving 18 bases between. The chain's CDR3 is CATEGQGFHGYTF. The CDR3 DNA reads as TGTGCCACTGAGGGGCAGGGGTTCCATGGCTACACCTTC.

V gene TRBV6-2 or TRBV6-3 combines with J gene TRBJ2-7; 7 bases are shared with TRBD1. The CDR3 is 13 amino acids. V trimming: 4 bases; J trimming: 5 bases; junction bases outside the gene matches: 5. Germline-derived CDR1 and CDR2 are MNHEY and SVGEGT. CDR3 coding DNA: TGTGCCAGCAGTTCAACAGGGGTTCACGAGCAGTACTTC. This encodes CASSSTGVHEQYF.

This chain uses TRBV6-1 with TRBJ1-1; D is perhaps TRBD1 (5 bases). Trimming cost V 2 bases and J 6 bases, with 13 bases left between them. Germline values: CDR1 MNHNS, CDR2 SASEGT. The CDR3 spans 14 residues. This chain's CDR3 is CASSEYGGYAEAFF. DNA for the CDR3: TGTGCCAGCAGTGAATATGGGGGGTACGCTGAAGCTTTCTTT.

The chain links TRBV5-4 to TRBJ2-1; D is perhaps TRBD2 (5 bases). Germline V gives CDR1 SGHNT, CDR2 YYREEE (reference sequence). The CDR3 length is 17 residues. The germline V and J ends were trimmed by 4 bases and 0 bases, with 17 bases remaining between them. This CDR3 is CASSPGSGVDSYNEQFF. The CDR3 DNA sequence: TGTGCCAGCAGCCCGGGAAGCGGAGTTGACTCCTACAATGAGCAGTTCTTC.

The V gene is TRBV29-1, the J gene TRBJ1-1; D is uncertain. The V gene's germline CDR1 is SQVTM and CDR2 ANQGSEA. V lost 6 bases to trimming and J lost 5 bases, with 16 bases between them. This CDR3 region has 13 residues. In DNA, the CDR3 is TGCAGCGTACGTACGAGTCGAAAGACTGAAGCTTTCTTT. Translating it yields CSVRTSRKTEAFF. The full variable domain, in which reference TRBV29-1 and TRBJ1-1 provide the parts outside the CDR3, is SAVISQKPSRDICQRGTSLTIQCQVDSQVTMMFWYRQQPGQSLTLIATANQGSEATYESGFVIDKFPISRPNLTFSTLTVSNMSPEDSSIYLCSVRTSRKTEAFFGQGTRLTVV.

The rearrangement links TRBV7-9 to TRBJ2-3; 16 bases are a match to TRBD2. V was pared by 6 bases and J by 5 bases, with 2 bases of the junction left unmatched. Germline-derived CDR1 and CDR2 are SEHNR and FQNEAQ (reference sequence). The CDR3 has 15 amino acids. The CDR3 region is CASRGTSGRVDTQYF. CDR3 nucleotide sequence: TGTGCCAGCAGGGGGACTAGCGGGAGGGTAGATACGCAGTATTTT.

This clone was counted a few times. The genes are TRBV7-6 and TRBJ2-7, with D possibly TRBD2 on 6 matching bases. The V gene's germline CDR1 is SGHVS and CDR2 FNYEAQ. Trimming left V 4 bases short and J 5 bases short, with 15 bases between. There are 14 residues in the CDR3. The DNA of the CDR3 is TGTGCCAGCAGCTCAGGGACGCGGGGCCACGAGCAGTACTTC. Protein: CASSSGTRGHEQYF.

V is TRBV10-3 and J is TRBJ1-2; no clear D. Deletions cut 0 bases from V and 0 bases from J, with 5 bases between. The CDR3 contains 14 residues. Germline CDR1 is ENHRY and CDR2 is SYGVKD. The CDR3 DNA reads as TGTGCCATCAGTGAGTCGAGGCCTAACTATGGCTACACCTTC. Its translation is CAISESRPNYGYTF.

The rearrangement uses TRBV2 and TRBJ1-5; D might be TRBD1 (5 bases). CDR3 size: 15 residues. Germline assignment: CDR1 SNHLY and CDR2 FYNNEI. V dropped 4 bases and J dropped 2 bases, with 12 bases sitting between them. The CDR3 spells CASSAGGFGNQPQHF. CDR3 in DNA: TGTGCCAGCAGTGCCGGGGGGTTCGGCAATCAGCCCCAGCATTTT.

For this clone: A junction end diverges from the germline sequence, so it may reflect a read error. V is TRBV7-7 and J is TRBJ2-2; 8 positions agree with TRBD2. The CDR3 extends over 16 amino acids. Germline-derived CDR1 and CDR2 are SSHAT and FNYEAQ (reference sequence). The DNA for the CDR3 is TGTGCTAGCAGCTTAACCGGACTAGCAAACACCGGGGAGCTGTTTTTT. Translation: CASSLTGLANTGELFF.